A selection of T cell receptor beta chains follows, all from one sample in a study of T cells after yellow fever vaccination. TCRdb passed the 5' RACE reads through MiXCR, listing each CDR3 protein once. The sample has a few hundred thousand distinct CDR3 sequences; 17% are singletons. This specimen consisted of PBMCs, obtained less than 6 days after the first yellow fever vaccination. Source of these receptors: a man between 18 and 29 years old who received the YFV17D yellow fever vaccine. Both conserved end residues are part of each CDR3. The order of the fields is V gene, J gene, D gene, CDR3 length, clone size, CDR3 protein, CDR3 DNA. D genes are given only for firm matches. The size of a clone is reported for some rows only, either as once, few or many, or as a class for expanded clones.

>TRBV30|TRBJ1-2|-|14|few
CAWSRDSSNYGYTF
TGTGCCTGGAGCCGAGATAGCAGTAACTATGGCTACACCTTC
>TRBV6-2/TRBV6-3|TRBJ2-1|TRBD2|18|-
CASSPDSGGGSSYNEQFF
TGTGCCAGCAGTCCCGACAGCGGGGGGGGGAGCTCCTACAATGAGCAGTTCTTC
>TRBV12-3/TRBV12-4|TRBJ1-1|-|13|-
CASILMGGTEAFF
TGTGCCAGCATCTTAATGGGGGGAACTGAAGCTTTCTTT
>TRBV29-1|TRBJ1-1|-|12|-
CSGQAGVTEAFF
TGCAGCGGGCAGGCAGGGGTCACTGAAGCTTTCTTT
>TRBV6-5|TRBJ2-5|-|13|-
CASSYTRTAVQYF
TGTGCCAGCAGTTACACCCGGACTGCGGTTCAGTACTTC
>TRBV5-5|TRBJ2-5|TRBD1|15|-
CASSLVDRGGETQYF
TGTGCCAGCAGCTTGGTGGACAGGGGTGGAGAGACCCAGTACTTC
>TRBV6-1|TRBJ2-2|-|15|-
CAISRFESNTGELFF
TGTGCCATCTCCCGTTTTGAGTCCAACACCGGGGAGCTGTTTTTT
>TRBV5-4|TRBJ1-2|TRBD1|15|-
CASSFLGQGDDGYTF
TGTGCCAGCAGCTTCCTGGGGCAGGGGGACGATGGCTACACCTTC
>TRBV28|TRBJ1-3|TRBD1|14|-
CASSIDRVGNTIYF
TGTGCCAGCAGCATTGACAGGGTCGGAAACACCATATATTTT
>TRBV5-1|TRBJ2-1|TRBD2|19|-
CASSLRLAGGPEDGNEQFF
TGCGCCAGCAGCTTAAGATTAGCGGGGGGGCCCGAAGATGGCAATGAGCAGTTCTTC